A selection of T cell receptor beta chains follows, all from one sample in a study of T cell responses to AZD1222 COVID-19 vaccine. TCRdb's table, derived via immunoSEQ multiplex PCR, lists solely in-frame clones and lacks some. The profile covers roughly 120,000 clones, with about 90% appearing a single time and approximately 10% taken by the ten largest. Sequencing was performed on peripheral blood, taken on day 0 of AZD1222 vaccination. These receptors came from an adult in good health. CDR3s include the opening cysteine and the closing phenylalanine or tryptophan. D genes are given only for firm matches. The listing skips clone size in some rows; elsewhere it reads once, few, many or a size class.

CDR3nt,CDR3aa,j_gene,len,d_gene,abundance,v_gene
TGTGCCAGCAGCTTAGCTGGGGTGCGGGACAGGGGTATCGGCGGGGAGCTGTTTTTT,CASSLAGVRDRGIGGELFF,TRBJ2-2,19,TRBD1,.,TRBV7-2
TGTGCCATCAGCGAGTCGATCGGGACAGGGGCGACAGATACGCAGTATTTT,CAISESIGTGATDTQYF,TRBJ2-3,17,TRBD1,.,TRBV10-3
TGCGCCAGCAGCCAAGAGTACAGGGGGCAAGTGTGGCAGTACTTC,CASSQEYRGQVWQYF,TRBJ2-7,15,TRBD1,few,TRBV4-1
TGTGCCAGCAGCCCCGGGACGGGGAACTATGGCTACACCTTC,CASSPGTGNYGYTF,TRBJ1-2,14,.,.,TRBV3-1/TRBV3-2
TGTGCCAGCAGCTTCAGGGGGACCTACGAGCAGTACTTC,CASSFRGTYEQYF,TRBJ2-7,13,TRBD1,.,TRBV5-8
TGTGCCAGCAGCTTAGAGTTTATAGGGAATGAGCAGTTCTTC,CASSLEFIGNEQFF,TRBJ2-1,14,.,.,TRBV13
TGCAGCGTTGGAGGGGGCTTGAACACCGGGGAGCTGTTTTTT,CSVGGGLNTGELFF,TRBJ2-2,14,TRBD1,.,TRBV29-1
TGTGCCAGCAGCTTGACAGACGGCTATAATTCACCCCTCCACTTT,CASSLTDGYNSPLHF,TRBJ1-6,15,.,.,TRBV7-3
TGTGCCAGCTTCCCCGGGGGGGACACTGAAGCTTTCTTT,CASFPGGDTEAFF,TRBJ1-1,13,.,.,TRBV18
TGTGCCAGCAGTTCCTTAGCGGGAGTCGAGCAGTACTTC,CASSSLAGVEQYF,TRBJ2-7,13,TRBD2,.,TRBV6-2/TRBV6-3
TGTGCCATCAGTGAGGTGACGGGGGAGAGCTCCTACAATGAGCAGTTCTTC,CAISEVTGESSYNEQFF,TRBJ2-1,17,.,.,TRBV10-3
TGTGCCAGCAGTCCCACGGGGGCGGCAGGATTCTACGAGCAGTACTTC,CASSPTGAAGFYEQYF,TRBJ2-7,16,.,.,TRBV28
TGTGCCAGCAGCTTAGGGAGGGACAGTTCACCCCTCCACTTT,CASSLGRDSSPLHF,TRBJ1-6,14,TRBD1,.,TRBV7-2
TGTGCCACCAGTGTCTCCTCGGGAGGCTACACCTTC,CATSVSSGGYTF,TRBJ1-2,12,.,.,TRBV24-1
TGTGCCAGCTCACCTTCTGACAGGGTCTACGAGCAGTACTTC,CASSPSDRVYEQYF,TRBJ2-7,14,TRBD1,.,TRBV18
TGTGCCAGCAGCGTGGGCGGGGATGGCTACACCTTC,CASSVGGDGYTF,TRBJ1-2,12,.,.,TRBV9
TGCGCCAGTAATCCGGGACACCCTATGGAGGGCTACACCTTC,CASNPGHPMEGYTF,TRBJ1-2,14,.,once,TRBV5-1
TGTGCCAGTGAGGGCGGGAACACTGAAGCTTTCTTT,CASEGGNTEAFF,TRBJ1-1,12,.,few,TRBV2
TGTGCCAGCAGGTTTGCGGGGGCCCTTTACAATGAGCAGTTCTTC,CASRFAGALYNEQFF,TRBJ2-1,15,.,.,TRBV11-3
TGTGCCAGCAGACTAGCGGTTCGCTCCTACGAGCAGTACTTC,CASRLAVRSYEQYF,TRBJ2-7,14,TRBD2,.,TRBV2
TGTGCCAGCAGCTCATACCGGCGAGGTAATGAGCAGTTCTTC,CASSSYRRGNEQFF,TRBJ2-1,14,.,.,TRBV7-2
TGTGCCAGTAGACCGGGGGGTAAGAAAGAGACCCAGTACTTC,CASRPGGKKETQYF,TRBJ2-5,14,TRBD2,.,TRBV19
TGTGCCACCCGAGTCTCTGGGGCCAACGTCCTGACTTTC,CATRVSGANVLTF,TRBJ2-6,13,.,.,TRBV19
TGTGCCAGCAGCGTAAGTTCCGGGGGTCGAGATACGCAGTATTTT,CASSVSSGGRDTQYF,TRBJ2-3,15,.,.,TRBV9
TGTGCCAGCAGCTTACCCCCCCCCTCGGTCCCCGAGCAGTACTTC,CASSLPPPSVPEQYF,TRBJ2-7,15,.,.,TRBV11-2
TGTGCCAGCAGTAGGACAGGGGAGTTCGAGCAGTACTTC,CASSRTGEFEQYF,TRBJ2-7,13,TRBD1,few,TRBV11-2
TGTGCCAGCAGCTTAACCCGAGCGACCACGGCCGAGCAGTACTTC,CASSLTRATTAEQYF,TRBJ2-7,15,.,.,TRBV7-3
TGCGCCAGCAGCTTAACGGACAGGGGAACAGACTATGGCTACACCTTC,CASSLTDRGTDYGYTF,TRBJ1-2,16,TRBD1,few,TRBV5-1
TGTGCCAGCAGTCTACGGACAGGGGGGGCCTATGGCTACACCTTC,CASSLRTGGAYGYTF,TRBJ1-2,15,TRBD1,.,TRBV27
TGTGCCAGCAGCGATCCAAACCCCCGGCAGAACTATGGCTACACCTTC,CASSDPNPRQNYGYTF,TRBJ1-2,16,.,once,TRBV4-2
TGTGCCAGCAGCTTACAGGGACTAGACTACAATGAGCAGTTCTTC,CASSLQGLDYNEQFF,TRBJ2-1,15,TRBD2,.,TRBV11-2
TGTGCCAGCAGCGTAGTAGGTGGAAACACCATATATTTT,CASSVVGGNTIYF,TRBJ1-3,13,.,.,TRBV9
TGTGCCTTGTCCGGGGGGGCCAAAAACATTCAGTACTTC,CALSGGAKNIQYF,TRBJ2-4,13,TRBD2,.,TRBV30
TGTGCCAGCAGCTTGCCCGACCCGAGGTGGATAACCTACGAGCAGTACTTC,CASSLPDPRWITYEQYF,TRBJ2-7,17,.,.,TRBV11-3
TGCGCCAGCGGGGACTACGAGCAGTACTTC,CASGDYEQYF,TRBJ2-7,10,.,.,TRBV4-1
TGTGCCAGCAGCCTGGGGCAGAACACTGAAGCTTTCTTT,CASSLGQNTEAFF,TRBJ1-1,13,.,.,TRBV9
TGTGCCAGCAGTTCAGGACTAGCGGTATCCTACGAGCAGTACTTC,CASSSGLAVSYEQYF,TRBJ2-7,15,TRBD2,.,TRBV11-3
TGTGCCAGCAGTGGAGGGACAGGGGTCCCCTACGAGCAGTACTTC,CASSGGTGVPYEQYF,TRBJ2-7,15,TRBD1,once,TRBV2
TGCGCCAGCAGTGAGTCTTTAGCGGGAGTGGGAGATACGCAGTATTTT,CASSESLAGVGDTQYF,TRBJ2-3,16,TRBD2,.,TRBV10-1
TGTGCCAGCAGTACCGATACTCCCGAATCACTAGACAGACCTTATGGCTACACCTTC,CASSTDTPESLDRPYGYTF,TRBJ1-2,19,.,medium-sized,TRBV28
TGTGCCAGCAGCCAAGATCTTCTGGGCTCAAAAGAGACCCAGTACTTC,CASSQDLLGSKETQYF,TRBJ2-5,16,.,few,TRBV3-1/TRBV3-2
TGTGCCAGCAGCTCGACTAGCGATGAGCAGTTCTTC,CASSSTSDEQFF,TRBJ2-1,12,TRBD2,.,TRBV7-3
TGTGCCAGCAGCACGGGCCGATTGAACACTGAAGCTTTCTTT,CASSTGRLNTEAFF,TRBJ1-1,14,.,.,TRBV5-5
TGTGCCAGCAGCCGGACAGGCTCTGGAAACACCATATATTTT,CASSRTGSGNTIYF,TRBJ1-3,14,TRBD1,.,TRBV7-2
TGTGCCAGTAGTAGCAGCAGGGTGAACACTGAAGCTTTCTTT,CASSSSRVNTEAFF,TRBJ1-1,14,.,few,TRBV19
TGCGCCAGCAGCCAATTGGGACTCCAAGAGACCCAGTACTTC,CASSQLGLQETQYF,TRBJ2-5,14,.,.,TRBV4-1
TGTGCTAGTGGTCCCAAAAACGAGGGCGAAGAGACCCAGTACTTC,CASGPKNEGEETQYF,TRBJ2-5,15,.,once,TRBV12-5
TGTGCCAGCAGCCGGGTGGGTACATCAGATACGCAGTATTTT,CASSRVGTSDTQYF,TRBJ2-3,14,.,.,TRBV4-2
TGCACCAGCAGCCGACAGTTTGGATCTTACGAGCAGTACTTC,CTSSRQFGSYEQYF,TRBJ2-7,14,.,.,TRBV1
TGTGCCATCCTAGATGGGGATGGCATCGGGGGACGTTCATCTGGAAACACCATATATTTT,CAILDGDGIGGRSSGNTIYF,TRBJ1-3,20,.,few,TRBV10-3
TGTGCCAGCAGTTTAGAGGGATACGAGCAGTACTTC,CASSLEGYEQYF,TRBJ2-7,12,.,.,TRBV12-3/TRBV12-4